The 16 T cell receptor beta chains given below trace back to one sample, sequenced in a study of human T cells and chemical hapten exposure. Time point here: patch test 1, 2 weeks after DPC sensitization. Treatment reported: therapeutic diphenylcyclopropenone sensitization with weekly scalp DPC. TCRdb reanalysed the RACE reads using MiXCR and keeps one entry per CDR3 protein. The sample gives 90,000 to 120,000 distinct CDR3 sequences, 9.5% to 11% of which show up once; roughly 3.5% is in the top ten. Sequencing used whole blood, obtained in connection with sensitization to the hapten diphenylcyclopropenone (DPC). The receptor source for this set is a woman aged 40 to 50 with alopecia areata. Some clones in this sample may be carry-over from other donors' samples.

This clonotype was counted a few times. The chain employs TRBV12-3 or TRBV12-4 and TRBJ2-1; maybe TRBD2 (6 bases). The CDR3 is 15 residues long. Trimming took off 7 bases at V and 3 bases at J, with 16 bases between the two ends. CDR3 amino acids: CASILAGLDYNEQFF. The CDR3 nucleotides are TGTGCCAGCATTCTCGCGGGACTCGACTACAATGAGCAGTTCTTC.

The genes are TRBV7-3 and TRBJ2-1; 12 bases align to TRBD2. The CDR3 contains 20 residues. Trimming took 5 bases from V and 4 from J; bases not matched to a gene: 18. The germline CDR1 and CDR2 sequences are SGHTA and FQGTGA. This CDR3 reads CASSPRASGGATAIYNEQFF. The DNA of the CDR3 is TGTGCCAGCAGCCCCCGGGCTAGCGGGGGGGCCACCGCGATTTACAATGAGCAGTTCTTC. The full variable domain, in which reference TRBV7-3 and TRBJ2-1 provide the parts outside the CDR3, is GAGVSQTPSNKVTEKGKYVELRCDPISGHTALYWYRQSLGQGPEFLIYFQGTGAADDSGLPNDRFFAVRPEGSVSTLKIQRTERGDSAVYLCASSPRASGGATAIYNEQFFGPGTRLTVL.

This clonotype was seen at least ten times. The gene calls are TRBV7-9 and TRBJ1-3; TRBD1 aligns across 8 bases. The CDR3 is made up of 17 amino acids. Germline V CDR1 and CDR2: SEHNR, FQNEAQ (reference sequence). J was trimmed by 3 bases and V by 3 bases; bases with no gene match: 10. CDR3 amino acids: CASSFNPPDRGGNTIYF. For the CDR3, the DNA is TGTGCCAGCAGCTTCAATCCGCCTGACAGGGGTGGAAACACCATATATTTT.

This chain connects TRBV20-1 to TRBJ2-3; no clear D gene. The CDR3 covers 13 residues. CDR1 and CDR2 (germline): DFQATT, SNEGSKA (reference sequence). V was trimmed by 0 bases and J by 1 base, leaving 5 bases between them. CDR3 sequence (DNA): TGCAGTGCTAGAGATGCCCGCACAGATACGCAGTATTTT. Protein sequence: CSARDARTDTQYF.

The J gene is TRBJ2-1, the V gene TRBV2, with D tentatively TRBD1 (6 bases). Germline-derived CDR1 and CDR2 are SNHLY and FYNNEI. The CDR3 has 12 amino acids. The V end lost 6 bases, the J end lost 9 bases, and 12 bases lay between the germline ends. The CDR3 sequence is CASRNRVIEQFF. The DNA of the CDR3 is TGTGCCAGCAGAAACAGGGTTATTGAGCAGTTCTTC.

In its sample, this clonotype was seen a few times. J is TRBJ1-2 and V is TRBV4-3, with TRBD1 as a possible D gene (5 bases). The CDR3 is made up of 13 amino acids. Trimming shortened V by 2 bases and J by 4 bases, and 8 bases separated the two germline ends. Germline lookup yields CDR1 LGHNA and CDR2 YSLEER. The CDR3 region has the DNA TGCGCCAGCAGCCAACAGGGCAGCTATGGCTACACCTTC. Translation gives CASSQQGSYGYTF.

The chain carries TRBV29-1 and TRBJ1-2, with unresolved D. Germline CDR1 SQVTM, CDR2 ANQGSEA. The CDR3 has 12 residues. V lost 4 bases and J 3 bases, leaving 9 bases between the germline ends. This chain's CDR3 is CSVASPHYGYTF. The CDR3 DNA is TGCAGCGTTGCCTCTCCCCACTATGGCTACACCTTC.

This clonotype was detected many times. The rearrangement uses TRBV11-2 and TRBJ2-5; TRBD1 is a possible D gene (5 bases). V lost 5 bases and J 5 bases, leaving 18 bases between the germline ends. The CDR3 runs 15 residues. The germline V gene has CDR1 SGHAT and CDR2 FQNNGV. The CDR3 sequence is CASSRVTVPLETQYF. In nucleotides, the CDR3 is TGTGCCAGCAGCCGGGTGACAGTTCCCCTCGAGACCCAGTACTTC. Supplemented by reference TRBV11-2 and TRBJ2-5, the full variable domain reads EAGVAQSPRYKIIEKRQSVAFWCNPISGHATLYWYQQILGQGPKLLIQFQNNGVVDDSQLPKDRFSAERLKGVDSTLKIQPAKLEDSAVYLCASSRVTVPLETQYFGPGTRLLVL.

There are a few counts of this clonotype. The chain recombines TRBV6-2 or TRBV6-3 with TRBJ2-7; no reliable D call. Trimming took 5 bases from V and 3 from J, leaving 11 bases between them. The CDR3 consists of 13 residues. Germline lookup yields CDR1 MNHEY and CDR2 SVGEGT. The CDR3 loop is CASSPSALYEQYF. The CDR3 DNA reads TGTGCCAGCAGTCCATCGGCCCTCTACGAGCAGTACTTC.

This clonotype came up many times. V is TRBV4-1 and J is TRBJ1-2, with D tentatively TRBD1 (5 bases). Trimming removed 0 bases at V and 11 bases at J, with 22 bases between. The CDR3 is 16 amino acids. Germline V gene data show CDR1 as MGHRA and CDR2 as YSYEKL. The DNA for the CDR3 is TGCGCCAGCAGCCAAGAGGGCTTCCCAGGGTCTTTTAAATACACCTTC. This encodes CASSQEGFPGSFKYTF.

This rearrangement joins TRBV27 to TRBJ1-1; D is perhaps TRBD1 (5 bases). CDR3 size: 11 residues. The germline V and J ends were trimmed by 7 bases and 11 bases, with 14 bases remaining between them. Germline lookup yields CDR1 MNHEY and CDR2 SMNVEV (reference sequence). The CDR3 coding sequence is TGTGCCAGCACCGGAATGGGACGGGCTTTCTTT. Its translation is CASTGMGRAFF.

This clonotype was seen repeatedly, ten times or more. The chain couples TRBV30 to TRBJ1-1, with TRBD1 as a possible D gene (6 bases). The CDR3 runs 12 residues. Germline V gene sequence: CDR1 GTSNPN, CDR2 SVGIG (reference sequence). Trimming stripped 5 bases from V and 1 base from J, with 8 bases between. DNA for the CDR3: TGTGCCTGGGACAGGAAGAACACTGAAGCTTTCTTT. This sequence encodes CAWDRKNTEAFF. The full variable domain, its missing parts supplied by reference TRBV30 and TRBJ1-1, is SQTIHQWPATLVQPVGSPLSLECTVEGTSNPNLYWYRQAAGRGLQLLFYSVGIGQISSEVPQNLSASRPQDRQFILSSKKLLLSDSGFYLCAWDRKNTEAFFGQGTRLTVV.

This clonotype turned up a few times. The genes are TRBV5-1 and TRBJ2-1, with 7 nucleotides matching TRBD1. From germline, CDR1 is SGHRS and CDR2 YFSETQ. The CDR3 spans 14 residues. V lost 3 bases, J lost 3 bases, and 3 bases stayed unmatched. DNA of the CDR3: TGCGCCAGCAGCTCGGGACAGAGCTACAATGAGCAGTTCTTC. This codes for CASSSGQSYNEQFF.

This clonotype was picked up a small number of times. This chain connects TRBV9 to TRBJ1-1, with unresolved D. Trimming removed 2 bases from V and 4 bases from J, with 12 bases in between. CDR1 SGDLS and CDR2 YYNGEE come from the germline V gene. The CDR3 totals 14 residues. CDR3 amino acids: CASSVVLVLTEAFF. The CDR3 DNA sequence: TGTGCCAGCAGCGTGGTCTTGGTGCTCACTGAAGCTTTCTTT.

This clonotype was detected a few times. The V and J genes are TRBV6-2 or TRBV6-3 and TRBJ1-1, with a weak D call TRBD1 (5 bases). V was clipped by 6 bases and J by 4 bases, with 12 bases between them. CDR1 is MNHEY and CDR2 is SVGEGT in the germline V gene. This CDR3 comprises 13 residues. The CDR3 loop reads CASRAGGITEAFF. CDR3 DNA sequence: TGTGCCAGCAGGGCTGGGGGGATCACTGAAGCTTTCTTT.

This clonotype was picked up a small number of times. The chain has TRBV29-1 and TRBJ1-1; TRBD1 might be the D (6 bases). The germline V gene has CDR1 SQVTM and CDR2 ANQGSEA. Trimming stripped 7 bases from V and 3 bases from J, with 15 bases between. This CDR3 is 13 amino acids long. CDR3 coding DNA: TGCAGCGCATCCAGGGGTCCGGACACTGAAGCTTTCTTT. Protein: CSASRGPDTEAFF. The full variable domain, its missing parts supplied by reference TRBV29-1 and TRBJ1-1, is SAVISQKPSRDICQRGTSLTIQCQVDSQVTMMFWYRQQPGQSLTLIATANQGSEATYESGFVIDKFPISRPNLTFSTLTVSNMSPEDSSIYLCSASRGPDTEAFFGQGTRLTVV.